This TCR beta chain was captured by sequencing in a study of metastatic and nonmetastatic thyroid tumors. Study-level information: Repertoires were compared across blood and tumor or nodule tissue from malignant and benign thyroid patients. Findings and limits, study-wide: When malignant thyroid tumors were compared with benign nodules, TCR beta diversity was reportedly significantly higher in the malignant tumors. This held in both blood and tumor samples.

Patients underwent thyroid surgery, and none had received any treatment before it. Comment on this clone: Antigen specificity is unknown.

TCRdb re-called the PCR reads via MiXCR. The table includes about 59,000 clones, around 15% detected once. V gave up 4 bases and J gave up 5 bases; unmatched junction bases: 13. The CDR3 sequence is 18 residues long. Germline CDR1 reads MNHEY; CDR2 reads SMNVEV (reference sequence). Sequenced: blood. The source of this sequence is a male donor with papillary thyroid cancer or a benign thyroid nodule (not recorded which). Some clones in this sample may be carry-over from other donors' samples. V is TRBV27 and J is TRBJ2-3; 12 nucleotides match TRBD2. The CDR3, as DNA: TGTGCCAGCAGTTACCCGCTAGCGGGGGGGATCTACGAAGATACGCAGTATTTT. It translates to CASSYPLAGGIYEDTQYF.